The 7 T cell receptor beta chains below were found in one sample sequenced in a study of blood T cell repertoires in COVID-19. Some clones are missing from TCRdb's copy, which holds only in-frame ones; the method was immunoSEQ multiplex PCR. The sample lists some 96,000 clones, just over 85% occurring once. Sequenced sample: peripheral blood. These receptors all come from a human donor in a cohort sampled during active COVID-19.

The chain recombines TRBV28 with TRBJ1-1; D possibly corresponds to TRBD1 (6 bases). V lost 4 bases to trimming and J lost 3 bases, with 12 bases between them. This CDR3 region has 14 residues. Germline loops: CDR1 MDHEN, CDR2 SYDVKM. CDR3 coding DNA: TGTGCCAGCAGTTACAGGGATGGGTACACTGAAGCTTTCTTT. It codes for CASSYRDGYTEAFF.

This clone was seen a single time. The chain joins TRBV27 to TRBJ1-5; the D is unclear. Trimming removed 2 bases from V and 4 bases from J, with 9 bases in between. CDR1 is MNHEY and CDR2 is SMNVEV in the germline V gene (reference sequence). This CDR3 is built from 14 residues. CDR3 protein: CASSLGVLNQPQHF. The DNA of the CDR3 is TGTGCCAGCAGTTTAGGAGTCTTGAATCAGCCCCAGCATTTT.

This chain links TRBV2 with TRBJ1-2; the D is unclear. The V gene's germline CDR1 is SNHLY and CDR2 FYNNEI. The V gene lost 4 bases and the J gene lost 8 bases, with 8 bases spanning the gap. This CDR3 spans 11 amino acids. The CDR3 region is CASSAARGYTF. CDR3 in DNA: TGTGCCAGCAGTGCCGCTAGGGGCTACACCTTC.

The V and J genes are TRBV18 and TRBJ2-5; 7 bases agree with TRBD1. V lost 1 base, J lost 2 bases, and 16 bases stayed unmatched. The CDR3 contains 19 residues. Per germline, CDR1 KGHSH and CDR2 LQKENI. CDR3 coding DNA: TGTGCCAGCTCACCACTGTCAAGTTCAGTGACAGGGTATCAAGAGACCCAGTACTTC. Its protein is CASSPLSSSVTGYQETQYF.

The CDR3 reads CASSLGVQGGTGELFF. The CDR3 coding sequence is TGCGCCAGCAGCTTGGGGGTCCAGGGAGGGACCGGGGAGCTGTTTTTT. The chain joins TRBV5-1 to TRBJ2-2; the match to TRBD2 covers 7 bases. Germline V gene data show CDR1 as SGHRS and CDR2 as YFSETQ. Trimming at V came to 0 bases and at J to 5 bases, leaving 7 bases not matched to a gene. The CDR3 has 16 residues.

The V and J genes are TRBV7-8 and TRBJ2-7; 10 bases agree with TRBD1. V trimming: 4 bases; J trimming: 5 bases; junction bases outside the gene matches: 5. CDR3 length equals 14 residues. Germline V CDR1 and CDR2: SGHVS, FQNEAQ. Written as DNA, the CDR3 is TGTGCCAGCAGCTCCGGGACAGGGGAGGACGAGCAGTACTTC. Its translation is CASSSGTGEDEQYF.

The CDR3 sequence: CASSSPLSTDTQYF. CDR3 in DNA: TGTGCCAGCAGTTCCCCTCTTAGCACAGATACGCAGTATTTT. The chain has TRBV28 and TRBJ2-3, with no clear D. The CDR3 spans 14 residues. Per germline, CDR1 MDHEN and CDR2 SYDVKM. V dropped 4 bases and J dropped 0 bases, with 8 bases sitting between them.